The present entry profiles one TCR beta chain with its context. The TCR beta profiling, which covered VDJ combination and CDR3 sequence, was carried out using genomic DNA as the template. TCRdb re-called the reads with MiXCR, one entry per CDR3 protein. Of 450,000 to 600,000 distinct CDR3 sequences in the sample, more than 25% were seen once. Patients sequenced had flow cytometry evidence of CD8+CD57+ cell expansion. This sample is drawn from a study of CD8+CD57+ T cells in acquired aplastic anemia. Germline loops: CDR1 MGHRA, CDR2 YSYEKL. V lost 0 bases to trimming and J lost 5 bases, with 13 bases between them. The CDR3 runs to 15 residues.

The chain carries TRBV4-1 and TRBJ1-1; no definite D call. The clonotype was recovered from a human donor with aplastic anemia. Source material: sorted CD4+, CD8+, or CD8+CD57+ T cells (not recorded which) from PBMCs. CDR3 DNA sequence: TGCGCCAGCAGCCAAGAAGGATCTCTGTGGACTGAAGCTTTCTTT. Protein sequence: CASSQEGSLWTEAFF.